The 12 T cell receptor beta chains listed next were all sequenced from one sample in a study of blood T cell repertoires in COVID-19. Libraries were prepared by immunoSEQ multiplex PCR; TCRdb keeps only in-frame clonotypes and omits some of them. This table has around 64,000 clones, about nine tenths appearing once. What was sequenced was peripheral blood. The source is a man aged 45-65 years with active COVID-19.

This sequence joins TRBV11-3 and TRBJ2-7; D may be TRBD1 (6 bases). Germline loops: CDR1 SGHNT, CDR2 YENEEA. CDR3 size: 13 residues. Trimming stripped 1 base from V and 5 bases from J, with 9 bases between. CDR3 in DNA: TGTGCCAGCAGCTTAGCCCCAGGGGACGAGCAGTACTTC. Residues: CASSLAPGDEQYF.

J is TRBJ2-7 and V is TRBV5-1; 12 nucleotides align to TRBD2. Germline V CDR1 and CDR2: SGHRS, YFSETQ. J lost 3 bases, V lost 3 bases, and 7 bases had no gene match. CDR3 length: 16 amino acids. In DNA, the CDR3 is TGCGCCAGCAGCTCGAACTTACTAGCGGGGGGCTACGAGCAGTACTTC. It encodes CASSSNLLAGGYEQYF.

This clone was seen only once. V is TRBV20-1 and J is TRBJ2-1, with D possibly being TRBD2 (6 bases). Germline V gene sequence: CDR1 DFQATT, CDR2 SNEGSKA (reference sequence). Trimming removed 3 bases from V and 1 base from J, with 16 bases in between. The CDR3 spans 16 residues. The CDR3 here is CSASAGLAISYNEQFF. The CDR3 nucleotides read TGCAGTGCTAGTGCGGGGCTAGCGATATCCTACAATGAGCAGTTCTTC.

The chain links TRBV6-2 or TRBV6-3 to TRBJ2-5, with D perhaps matching TRBD2 (5 bases). The CDR3 is made up of 16 amino acids. Germline-derived CDR1 and CDR2 are MNHEY and SVGEGT. V was clipped by 6 bases and J by 4 bases, with 21 bases between them. The CDR3 nucleotides read TGTGCCAGCAGCCCTGGGAGCGGAACGACGGGAGAGACCCAGTACTTC. Its protein product is CASSPGSGTTGETQYF.

This chain uses TRBV4-1 with TRBJ2-1; 10 bases line up with TRBD2. CDR1 is MGHRA and CDR2 is YSYEKL in the germline V gene. The CDR3 totals 14 residues. Losses at the gene ends were 6 bases for V and 10 bases for J; bases not matched to a gene: 9. CDR3 amino acids: CASRGLAGASEQFF. The CDR3 coding sequence is TGCGCCAGCAGGGGGCTAGCGGGAGCATCCGAGCAGTTCTTC.

This clone was seen more than once but under ten times. The rearrangement links TRBV6-4 to TRBJ1-2; D is perhaps TRBD1 (6 bases). The CDR3 runs 15 residues. From germline, CDR1 is MRHNA and CDR2 SNTAGT. V gave up 2 bases and J gave up 5 bases, with 15 bases separating them. The CDR3 region is CASSDGRGARYGYTF. The CDR3 DNA follows: TGTGCCAGCAGTGACGGGCGGGGGGCGCGGTATGGCTACACCTTC.

V and J are TRBV6-1 and TRBJ2-7; D remains ambiguous. With 0 bases removed from V and 1 base from J, the gap between germline ends came to 7 bases. This CDR3 is 14 amino acids long. The germline gives CDR1 MNHNS, CDR2 SASEGT. The chain's CDR3 is CASSEAWQSYEQYF. CDR3 nucleotides: TGTGCCAGCAGTGAAGCCTGGCAGTCCTACGAGCAGTACTTC.

This clone has more than one count but fewer than ten. CDR3 sequence reads: CASSYSQGEGYTF. The DNA for the CDR3 is TGTGCCAGCAGTTACTCACAGGGGGAAGGCTACACCTTC. This chain joins TRBV6-6 and TRBJ1-2, with 8 bases fitting TRBD1. This CDR3 spans 13 amino acids. CDR1 and CDR2 from the germline V gene are MNHNY and SVGAGI (reference sequence). V was pared by 0 bases and J by 8 bases, with 2 bases of the junction left unmatched.

CDR3 residues: CASSYRSYEQYF. CDR3 in DNA: TGCGCCAGCAGCTACAGGAGCTACGAGCAGTACTTC. This sequence joins TRBV10-2 and TRBJ2-7; TRBD1 is a possible D gene (5 bases). Trimming pared 6 bases from V and 3 bases from J, leaving 9 bases between. CDR1 and CDR2 (germline): WSHSY, SAAADI. CDR3 length: 12 residues.

In DNA form, the CDR3 reads TGTGCCAGCAGTGGAACAACGAACTCCTACGAGCAGTACTTC. Its translation: CASSGTTNSYEQYF. The chain employs TRBV2 and TRBJ2-7; D ambiguous. The V end lost 4 bases, the J end lost 0 bases, and 10 bases lay between the germline ends. The CDR3 is made up of 14 amino acids. Germline V gene lookup returns CDR1 SNHLY and CDR2 FYNNEI.

The V gene is TRBV12-3 or TRBV12-4, the J gene TRBJ2-1; TRBD1 agrees at 9 bases. Unmatched junction bases numbered 4, after V lost 6 bases and J lost 7 bases. The CDR3 totals 13 residues. CDR3: CASRGQGRNEQFF. The CDR3 region has the DNA TGTGCCAGCAGAGGACAGGGGCGGAATGAGCAGTTCTTC.

The chain carries TRBV6-2 or TRBV6-3 and TRBJ1-2; TRBD1 might be the D (5 bases). This CDR3 comprises 13 residues. Trimming removed 2 bases from V and 8 bases from J, with 12 bases in between. Germline CDR1 is MNHEY and CDR2 is SVGEGT. This CDR3 reads CASSYRGAEGYTF. CDR3 sequence (DNA): TGTGCCAGCAGTTACAGGGGTGCAGAGGGCTACACCTTC.